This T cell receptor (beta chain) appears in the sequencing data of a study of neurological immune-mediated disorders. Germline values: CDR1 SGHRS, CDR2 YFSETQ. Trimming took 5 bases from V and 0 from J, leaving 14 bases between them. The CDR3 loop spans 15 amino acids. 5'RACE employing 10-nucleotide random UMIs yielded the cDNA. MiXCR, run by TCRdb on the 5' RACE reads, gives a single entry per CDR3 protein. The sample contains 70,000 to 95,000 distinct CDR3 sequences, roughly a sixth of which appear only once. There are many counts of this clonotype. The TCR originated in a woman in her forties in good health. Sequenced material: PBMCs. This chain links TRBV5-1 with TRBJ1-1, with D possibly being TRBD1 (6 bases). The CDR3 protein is CASRLQTGMNTEAFF. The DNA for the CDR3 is TGCGCCAGCAGACTCCAAACAGGGATGAACACTGAAGCTTTCTTT.